A selection of T cell receptor beta chains follows, all from one sample in a study. TCRdb ran MiXCR on the 5' RACE reads and lists one entry per CDR3 protein. The sample yields about 54,000 distinct CDR3 sequences, more than 15% seen once. Sample: naive CD4+ T cells sorted from blood. The receptors originated from a female donor with breast cancer. The CDR3 runs from the conserved cysteine through the conserved F or W. Each record gives: V gene, J gene, CDR3 protein.

v_gene: TRBV12-2; j_gene: TRBJ2-3; CDR3aa: CASRVGRERDHTDTQYF
v_gene: TRBV3-1; j_gene: TRBJ2-7; CDR3aa: CASSLPGQTYEQYF
v_gene: TRBV5-1; j_gene: TRBJ2-5; CDR3aa: CASSLGPSSGRQTQYF
v_gene: TRBV9; j_gene: TRBJ2-3; CDR3aa: CASSVAGGLAEDTQYF
v_gene: TRBV7-9; j_gene: TRBJ2-3; CDR3aa: CASSSGSGTDTQYF
v_gene: TRBV7-2; j_gene: TRBJ2-7; CDR3aa: CASSPNWLGGSYEQYF
v_gene: TRBV6-2/TRBV6-3; j_gene: TRBJ1-1; CDR3aa: CASSYKGLVTEAFF
v_gene: TRBV10-3; j_gene: TRBJ2-5; CDR3aa: CAISAGGPQETQYF
v_gene: TRBV5-1; j_gene: TRBJ2-1; CDR3aa: CASSLEGASYNEQFF
v_gene: TRBV5-1; j_gene: TRBJ1-5; CDR3aa: CASSLQGDQPQHF
v_gene: TRBV4-1; j_gene: TRBJ2-1; CDR3aa: CASSQDHRGRTYNEQFF
v_gene: TRBV5-1; j_gene: TRBJ2-1; CDR3aa: CASSSEGGLGKISYNEQFF
v_gene: TRBV7-2; j_gene: TRBJ2-2; CDR3aa: CASSSVLRGELFF
v_gene: TRBV5-1; j_gene: TRBJ1-1; CDR3aa: CASTRETGEHEAFF
v_gene: TRBV10-1; j_gene: TRBJ2-5; CDR3aa: CASSRRTDQETQYF